Sequencing of this T cell receptor (beta chain) was carried out in a study of cytomegalovirus exposure and HLA in healthy donors. Across the study: The approximately 110 validation repertoires used the same platform as the roughly 610 first-cohort repertoires, a later analysis reported. Study conclusions and caveats: The tendency of first-cohort TCR clusters to co-occur in the roughly 110 validation repertoires was identified by a subsequent analysis. The study designated some 180 TCR beta chains cytomegalovirus-associated.

Produced via immunoSEQ multiplex PCR; TCRdb's table is partial and in-frame only. The sample lists 200,000 to 300,000 clones, approximately 83% occurring once. Trimming shortened V by 2 bases and J by 5 bases, and 7 bases separated the two germline ends. The germline CDR1 and CDR2 sequences are MNHEY and SMNVEV (reference sequence). CDR3 length: 13 residues. Of note for this clone: Its specificity is unknown.

The study drew the donors from its approximately 120-subject validation cohort, separate from the roughly 700-subject first cohort. J is TRBJ1-5 and V is TRBV27; D is unresolved. The sequence was obtained from a woman aged 30 to 39 in good health and CMV-seropositive. The sequencing input was PBMCs. For the CDR3, the DNA is TGTGCCAGCAGTTTAGGGCGCCATCAGCCCCAGCATTTT. It translates to CASSLGRHQPQHF.